A single sample gave rise to the 25 T cell receptor beta chains below, sequenced in a study of blood T cells in healthy people across ages. A second PCR of roughly 7 to 11 cycles used a sample-barcoded 5' primer and a J-beta primer mix. TCRdb re-called the 5' RACE reads through MiXCR, storing one row per CDR3 protein. The sample lists about 1.8 million distinct CDR3 sequences; 49% were seen once. The sample comprised blood. Source of these receptors: a woman in her 40s in good health.

CDR3 sequence (DNA): TGTGCCAGCAGCTTAGAGGACAGGGGGCGCTTGGTAGGCTACACCTTC. Translating gives CASSLEDRGRLVGYTF. The chain couples TRBV13 to TRBJ1-2, with 11 bases aligning to TRBD1. CDR3 length: 16 residues. Germline V CDR1 and CDR2: PRHDT, FYEKMQ (reference sequence). V lost 1 base, J lost 8 bases, and 9 bases stayed unmatched.

This chain connects TRBV7-2 to TRBJ2-3; possibly TRBD2 for D (5 bases). The CDR3 contains 13 residues. Germline loops: CDR1 SGHTA, CDR2 FQGNSA. The V and J ends lost 9 bases and 6 bases respectively, with 16 bases between them. The CDR3 is CASKNYSEDTQYF. The CDR3 region has the DNA TGTGCCAGTAAAAATTATAGCGAGGATACGCAGTATTTT.

This clonotype was counted between two and nine times. The J gene is TRBJ2-2, the V gene TRBV5-1; D is perhaps TRBD1 (5 bases). V was shortened by 4 bases and J by 0 bases, with 10 bases between the two germline ends. The CDR3 totals 15 residues. Looked up from germline, CDR1 is SGHRS and CDR2 is YFSETQ. CDR3 sequence reads: CASSMDTTNTGELFF. In DNA form, the CDR3 reads TGCGCCAGCAGCATGGACACCACGAACACCGGGGAGCTGTTTTTT.

This chain links TRBV20-1 with TRBJ2-6; D remains ambiguous. CDR3 length equals 15 residues. Per germline, CDR1 DFQATT and CDR2 SNEGSKA (reference sequence). Trimming shortened V by 0 bases and J by 3 bases, and 9 bases separated the two germline ends. Here the CDR3 DNA reads TGCAGTGCTAGAGATTTCTGGGGTGGGGCCAACGTCCTGACTTTC. Translation gives CSARDFWGGANVLTF.

The V and J genes are TRBV12-3 or TRBV12-4 and TRBJ1-6; D is perhaps TRBD1 (6 bases). With 3 bases removed from V and 4 bases from J, the gap between germline ends came to 7 bases. The CDR3 extends over 14 amino acids. CDR3 bases: TGTGCCAGCAGTTTCGGACAGTATAATTCACCCCTCCACTTT. Translating it yields CASSFGQYNSPLHF.

The chain recombines TRBV7-9 with TRBJ2-5; TRBD2 aligns across 8 bases. Germline V gene data show CDR1 as SEHNR and CDR2 as FQNEAQ (reference sequence). CDR3 size: 17 residues. V was pared by 5 bases and J by 0 bases, with 11 bases of the junction left unmatched. The CDR3, as DNA: TGTGCCAGCAGCCCCGCGGCGGGGGGACTGTACCAAGAGACCCAGTACTTC. This codes for CASSPAAGGLYQETQYF.

This clonotype was counted between two and nine times. The chain has TRBV2 and TRBJ2-1, with 9 bases lining up with TRBD2. This CDR3 region has 15 residues. Trimming took 1 base from V and 2 from J; bases not matched to a gene: 0. Germline V gives CDR1 SNHLY, CDR2 FYNNEI. The CDR3 coding sequence is TGTGCCAGCAGTGAAGAGCGGGGGGCCTACAATGAGCAGTTCTTC. This translates into CASSEERGAYNEQFF.

This clonotype was seen a handful of times. This CDR3 is CASSKFRHEQFF. The CDR3 nucleotides read TGTGCCAGCAGTAAGTTTCGGCATGAGCAGTTCTTC. The chain carries TRBV6-5 and TRBJ2-1; D ambiguous. V lost 5 bases to trimming and J lost 8 bases, with 10 bases between them. The CDR3 has 12 amino acids. CDR1 is MNHEY, CDR2 SVGAGI, per germline.

On this clonotype itself: A junction end diverges from the germline sequence, so it may reflect a read error. This chain connects TRBV29-1 to TRBJ1-2, with a tentative D call TRBD1 (6 bases). The CDR3 is 13 residues long. The germline V gene has CDR1 SQVTM and CDR2 ANQGSEA. CDR3 DNA sequence: TGCGGCGTCCGGACAGACTATAACTATGGCTACACCTTC. Residues: CGVRTDYNYGYTF.

J is TRBJ2-5 and V is TRBV7-9; D tentatively fits TRBD1 or TRBD2 (5 bases each). Between the trimmed V and J ends, which lost 7 bases and 1 base, there was a span of 13 bases. Germline V lookup: CDR1 SEHNR, CDR2 FQNEAQ (reference sequence). The CDR3 runs to 14 residues. The DNA for the CDR3 is TGTGCCAGCACCCCAGGGACGGTCCAAGAGACCCAGTACTTC. Translation gives CASTPGTVQETQYF.

In this sample, this clonotype turned up many times. This chain joins TRBV5-6 and TRBJ2-5, with D possibly TRBD1 on 5 matching bases. The CDR3 has 14 residues. Germline CDR1 SGHDT, CDR2 YYEEEE. V gave up 2 bases and J gave up 1 base, with 9 bases separating them. The CDR3 region is CASSLVGAQETQYF. CDR3 in DNA: TGTGCCAGCAGCTTAGTAGGGGCCCAAGAGACCCAGTACTTC.

The gene calls are TRBV29-1 and TRBJ2-5, with a weak D call TRBD2 (6 bases). The CDR3 runs 14 residues. The germline V gene has CDR1 SQVTM and CDR2 ANQGSEA. V was pared by 7 bases and J by 2 bases, with 17 bases between. The CDR3, as DNA: TGCAGCGGTTCCCAAATAGCGGTACAAGAGACCCAGTACTTC. Translation: CSGSQIAVQETQYF. The full variable domain, with the rest looked up from reference TRBV29-1 and TRBJ2-5, is SAVISQKPSRDICQRGTSLTIQCQVDSQVTMMFWYRQQPGQSLTLIATANQGSEATYESGFVIDKFPISRPNLTFSTLTVSNMSPEDSSIYLCSGSQIAVQETQYFGPGTRLLVL.

CDR3 protein: CSARGLAGLTYNEQFF. The CDR3 DNA reads TGCAGTGCTAGGGGACTAGCGGGGTTAACCTACAATGAGCAGTTCTTC. The J gene is TRBJ2-1, the V gene TRBV20-1, with 13 nucleotides matching TRBD2. Germline V lookup: CDR1 DFQATT, CDR2 SNEGSKA (reference sequence). Trimming at V came to 3 bases and at J to 2 bases, leaving 4 bases not matched to a gene. The CDR3 length is 16 residues.

In the case of this clonotype: This may be a read error: a much more frequent sequence differs by one nucleotide. The chain carries TRBV20-1 and TRBJ2-1; a possible D gene is TRBD2 (5 bases). Per the germline V gene, CDR1 is DFQATT and CDR2 is SNEGSKA (reference sequence). V dropped 6 bases and J dropped 9 bases, with 18 bases sitting between them. The CDR3 is 13 amino acids. The CDR3 DNA is TGCAGTGCCCCAAGAAACCGGGGTATTGAGCAGTTCTTC. Residues: CSAPRNRGIEQFF.

The chain recombines TRBV5-1 with TRBJ1-2; D is unclear. CDR1 SGHRS and CDR2 YFSETQ come from the germline V gene. The CDR3 length is 13 residues. Trimming cost V 3 bases and J 4 bases, with 10 bases left between them. The CDR3 region is CASSSQFSYGYTF. The CDR3 coding sequence is TGCGCCAGCAGCTCTCAGTTCTCCTATGGCTACACCTTC. Full variable domain (rest looked up from reference TRBV5-1 and TRBJ1-2): KAGVTQTPRYLIKTRGQQVTLSCSPISGHRSVSWYQQTPGQGLQFLFEYFSETQRNKGNFPGRFSGRQFSNSRSEMNVSTLELGDSALYLCASSSQFSYGYTFGSGTRLTVV.

This chain connects TRBV5-8 to TRBJ1-2; D unresolved. The germline V gene encodes CDR1 SGHTS and CDR2 YDEGEE. This CDR3 region has 15 residues. The V gene lost 2 bases and the J gene lost 1 base, with 12 bases spanning the gap. For the CDR3, the DNA is TGTGCCAGCAGCTTACGCCTCCCTTTTAACTATGGCTACACCTTC. This sequence encodes CASSLRLPFNYGYTF.

This chain uses TRBV11-2 with TRBJ2-1; D remains ambiguous. Deletions cut 4 bases from V and 10 bases from J, with 20 bases between. Germline loops: CDR1 SGHAT, CDR2 FQNNGV. The CDR3 length is 15 residues. The CDR3 region is CASSSTPSRFGEQFF. The CDR3, as DNA: TGTGCCAGCAGCTCGACACCCTCCCGATTCGGGGAGCAGTTCTTC.

This clonotype was seen only once. This chain links TRBV3-1 with TRBJ1-6; D is perhaps TRBD1 (5 bases). Per germline, CDR1 LGHDT and CDR2 YNNKEL (reference sequence). V was clipped by 4 bases and J by 7 bases, with 14 bases between them. The CDR3 covers 15 residues. The CDR3 nucleotides are TGTGCCAGCAGCCCCGGGAAGGGGAGAAATTCACCCCTCCACTTT. It yields the protein CASSPGKGRNSPLHF. Full variable domain (rest looked up from reference TRBV3-1 and TRBJ1-6): DTAVSQTPKYLVTQMGNDKSIKCEQNLGHDTMYWYKQDSKKFLKIMFSYNNKELIINETVPNRFSPKSPDKAHLNLHINSLELGDSAVYFCASSPGKGRNSPLHFGNGTRLTVT.

The V gene is TRBV20-1, the J gene TRBJ1-2, with no clear D. CDR3 length: 13 residues. CDR1 DFQATT and CDR2 SNEGSKA come from the germline V gene (reference sequence). Between the trimmed V and J ends, which lost 1 base and 3 bases, there was a span of 9 bases. As DNA, the CDR3 is TGCAGTGCTAGAGTCTCGGCAGACTATGGCTACACCTTC. It yields the protein CSARVSADYGYTF.

In this sample, this clonotype turned up a few times. The chain is built from TRBV27 and TRBJ2-7; D gene uncertain. Per germline, CDR1 MNHEY and CDR2 SMNVEV (reference sequence). Trimming removed 3 bases at V and 3 bases at J, with 9 bases between. The CDR3 contains 13 residues. This CDR3 is CASSFVKGYEQYF. CDR3 coding DNA: TGTGCCAGCAGTTTCGTAAAGGGCTACGAGCAGTACTTC.

The gene calls are TRBV9 and TRBJ1-1; 7 bases are shared with TRBD1. The germline CDR1 and CDR2 sequences are SGDLS and YYNGEE. This CDR3 contains 14 residues. The J segment lost 2 bases and the V segment lost 4 bases, leaving 5 bases of the junction unmatched. In DNA form, the CDR3 reads TGTGCCAGCAGCAAACAGGGGACCAACACTGAAGCTTTCTTT. Translation: CASSKQGTNTEAFF.

About this clonotype itself: Just one base apart from a much larger clone, this may be a read error. This sequence joins TRBV11-1 and TRBJ2-1, with 9 nucleotides matching TRBD2. From germline, CDR1 is SGHAT and CDR2 FQDESV (reference sequence). The CDR3 length is 14 residues. The CDR3 here is CVSSGGGAVNEQFF. The CDR3 region has the DNA TGTGTCAGCAGCGGCGGGGGGGCCGTCAATGAGCAGTTCTTC.

This clonotype was seen more than once but under ten times. The V call is TRBV11-2, the J call TRBJ2-5; the D is unclear. CDR1 SGHAT and CDR2 FQNNGV come from the germline V gene. The V gene lost 2 bases and the J gene lost 0 bases, with 7 bases spanning the gap. The CDR3 covers 14 residues. CDR3 sequence reads: CASSLRLNQETQYF. The CDR3 DNA follows: TGTGCCAGCAGCTTAAGGCTAAACCAAGAGACCCAGTACTTC.

This clonotype was picked up a small number of times. This chain connects TRBV29-1 to TRBJ2-1; TRBD1 might be the D (6 bases). The CDR3 totals 13 residues. Germline V lookup: CDR1 SQVTM, CDR2 ANQGSEA. The germline V and J ends were trimmed by 4 bases and 1 base, with 8 bases remaining between them. The CDR3 here is CSVGGQSYNEQFF. CDR3 DNA sequence: TGCAGCGTTGGAGGACAGTCCTACAATGAGCAGTTCTTC.

This clonotype was picked up many times. This chain connects TRBV4-3 to TRBJ1-2; tentatively, D is TRBD1 (5 bases). The V end lost 1 base, the J end lost 5 bases, and 8 bases lay between the germline ends. This CDR3 spans 13 amino acids. CDR1 and CDR2 (germline): LGHNA, YSLEER. CDR3 in DNA: TGCGCCAGCAGCCAAGGGGGACCGTATGGCTACACCTTC. The encoded protein is CASSQGGPYGYTF.